The 3 T cell receptor beta chains given below trace back to one sample, sequenced in a study of control samples from healthy donors and cancer patients. Clones were read by immunoSEQ multiplex PCR, and TCRdb kept only the in-frame ones, dropping some. This table has approximately 100,000 clones, 80% to 95% appearing once. Sequences were obtained from blood. The receptors were sampled from a human donor in good health. The donor label of this sample is uncertain.

The V and J genes are TRBV27 and TRBJ1-5; D unresolved. This CDR3 has 12 residues. V lost 5 bases and J 4 bases, leaving 6 bases between the germline ends. Per the germline V gene, CDR1 is MNHEY and CDR2 is SMNVEV (reference sequence). The CDR3 DNA reads TGTGCCAGCAGTAACTGGAATCAGCCCCAGCATTTT. It yields the protein CASSNWNQPQHF.

This chain uses TRBV19 with TRBJ2-3; TRBD2 aligns across 9 bases. The CDR3 is made up of 18 amino acids. CDR1 LNHDA and CDR2 SQIVND come from the germline V gene (reference sequence). The ends lost 5 bases at V and 2 bases at J; junction bases unmatched: 14. The CDR3 DNA is TGTGCCAGTAGTGTGCTAGTGATGGCGGGGGGGGCCACAGATACGCAGTATTTT. This translates into CASSVLVMAGGATDTQYF.

This clone was picked up one time. J is TRBJ2-5 and V is TRBV5-1; 9 bases match TRBD2. The CDR3 is 14 residues long. The V segment lost 4 bases and the J segment 7 bases; nucleotides outside the gene matches: 8. Per the germline V gene, CDR1 is SGHRS and CDR2 is YFSETQ. Here the CDR3 reads CASSHGLASGTQYF. The CDR3 DNA reads TGCGCCAGCAGCCACGGACTAGCGAGTGGGACCCAGTACTTC.